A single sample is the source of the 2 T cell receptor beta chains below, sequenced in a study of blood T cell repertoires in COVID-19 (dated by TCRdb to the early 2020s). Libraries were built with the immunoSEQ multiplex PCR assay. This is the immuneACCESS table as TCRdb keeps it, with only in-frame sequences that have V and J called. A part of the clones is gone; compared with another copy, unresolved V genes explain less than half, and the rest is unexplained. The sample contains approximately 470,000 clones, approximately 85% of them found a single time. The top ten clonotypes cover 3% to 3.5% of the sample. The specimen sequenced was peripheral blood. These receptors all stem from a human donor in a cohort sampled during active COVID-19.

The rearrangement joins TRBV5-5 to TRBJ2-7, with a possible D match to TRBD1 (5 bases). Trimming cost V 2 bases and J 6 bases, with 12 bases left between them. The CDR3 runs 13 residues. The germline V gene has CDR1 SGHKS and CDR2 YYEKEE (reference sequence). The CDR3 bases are TGTGCCAGCAGCTTTTCAAGGGGCGGCGAGCAGTACTTC. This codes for CASSFSRGGEQYF.

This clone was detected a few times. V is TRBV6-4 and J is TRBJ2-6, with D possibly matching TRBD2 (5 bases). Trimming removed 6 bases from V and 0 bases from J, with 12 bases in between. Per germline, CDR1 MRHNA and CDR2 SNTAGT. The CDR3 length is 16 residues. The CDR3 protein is CASSRLGVSGANVLTF. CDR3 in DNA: TGTGCCAGCAGCCGCTTGGGAGTCTCTGGGGCCAACGTCCTGACTTTC.